One and the same sample provided the 21 T cell receptor beta chains below, sequenced in a study of identical twins' blood T cells. TCRdb recomputed calls from the 5' RACE reads with MiXCR, one row per CDR3 protein. Counted here are 300,000 to 400,000 distinct CDR3 sequences, under 30% occurring once; the ten biggest clones make up more than 5.5%. The sample consisted of PBMCs. These receptors were obtained from a woman aged 18 to 55 in good health.

The V call is TRBV19, the J call TRBJ1-3; D remains ambiguous. The V end lost 7 bases, the J end lost 0 bases, and 10 bases lay between the germline ends. This CDR3 has 14 amino acids. Germline V lookup: CDR1 LNHDA, CDR2 SQIVND (reference sequence). The CDR3 DNA reads as TGTGCCAGTACGGACTGGAGCTCTGGAAACACCATATATTTT. The encoded protein is CASTDWSSGNTIYF.

This clonotype turned up a few times. The CDR3 DNA reads as TGTGCCAGCAGCTTAGGGGTCCGGGTAATGGCAGATACGCAGTATTTT. Translated: CASSLGVRVMADTQYF. The chain recombines TRBV7-9 with TRBJ2-3, with D hard to call. The CDR3 contains 16 residues. Deletions cut 1 base from V and 4 bases from J, with 15 bases between. Germline V gene data show CDR1 as SEHNR and CDR2 as FQNEAQ (reference sequence).

This chain links TRBV5-1 with TRBJ1-2; no clear D gene. V lost 1 base, J lost 4 bases, and 14 bases lay in between. This CDR3 contains 15 residues. Germline CDR1 SGHRS, CDR2 YFSETQ. The CDR3 DNA reads TGCGCCAGCAGCTTGATCGGGGTTCTAAGCTATGGCTACACCTTC. It yields the protein CASSLIGVLSYGYTF.

The CDR3 loop is CASSIQINYGYTF. The CDR3 nucleotides are TGTGCCAGCAGCATACAGATTAACTATGGCTACACCTTC. This rearrangement joins TRBV7-9 to TRBJ1-2, with D unresolved. The CDR3 length is 13 residues. V gave up 5 bases and J gave up 1 base, with 8 bases separating them. CDR1 is SEHNR and CDR2 is FQNEAQ in the germline V gene (reference sequence).

A note on this clonotype: This sequence may be a read error, since a much larger clone differs from it by one base. The V and J genes are TRBV12-3 or TRBV12-4 and TRBJ1-3; 7 positions match TRBD1. Germline trimming cut 6 bases from V and 6 bases from J; bases unmatched to any gene: 11. This CDR3 has 15 residues. CDR3 loop: CASSIYGTEKNTIYF. The CDR3, as DNA: TGTGCCAGCAGCATATACGGGACAGAGAAAAACACCATATATTTT.

This chain connects TRBV20-1 to TRBJ1-1; D possibly corresponds to TRBD1 (6 bases). V shed 0 bases and J shed 8 bases, with 10 bases lying between them. Germline V gene data show CDR1 as DFQATT and CDR2 as SNEGSKA (reference sequence). The CDR3 spans 12 residues. The DNA for the CDR3 is TGCAGTGCTAGAGAACGGGGGCCCGAAGCTTTCTTT. It is translated as CSARERGPEAFF.

The chain couples TRBV3-1 to TRBJ1-2; weak D call: TRBD1 (5 bases). This CDR3 contains 15 residues. Trimming cost V 4 bases and J 7 bases, with 19 bases left between them. Germline CDR1 reads LGHDT; CDR2 reads YNNKEL (reference sequence). The CDR3 sequence: CASSPRGAQGSGYTF. CDR3 nucleotide sequence: TGTGCCAGCAGCCCCAGAGGAGCGCAGGGTAGTGGCTACACCTTC.

This clonotype has more than one count but fewer than ten. J is TRBJ1-2 and V is TRBV18; 7 bases line up with TRBD1. With 4 bases clipped from V and 5 bases from J, the junction kept 4 bases outside the gene matches. Germline V gene lookup returns CDR1 KGHSH and CDR2 LQKENI. CDR3 length equals 13 residues. In DNA form, the CDR3 reads TGTGCCAGCTCACACAGGGGATCGTATGGCTACACCTTC. Encoded protein: CASSHRGSYGYTF.

This clonotype has at least ten counts. The chain has TRBV3-1 and TRBJ2-2; no definite D call. From germline, CDR1 is LGHDT and CDR2 YNNKEL (reference sequence). Trimming took 4 bases from V and 6 from J, leaving 6 bases between them. The CDR3 has 12 residues. CDR3 residues: CASSLPSGELFF. For the CDR3, the DNA is TGTGCCAGCAGCCTCCCTTCCGGGGAGCTGTTTTTT.

Details on this clonotype: One junction end does not reproduce the germline sequence, and a read error may be involved. The chain couples TRBV13 to TRBJ2-7; possible D gene TRBD1, 5 bases. Germline CDR1 PRHDT, CDR2 FYEKMQ (reference sequence). This CDR3 region has 12 residues. CDR3 bases: TGTGCCGGCAGCTTAAGGGGATACGAGCAGTACTTC. Its protein product is CAGSLRGYEQYF.

The rearrangement joins TRBV4-3 to TRBJ2-1; D unresolved. V was shortened by 0 bases and J by 2 bases, with 5 bases between the two germline ends. The CDR3 is 14 amino acids. Looked up from germline, CDR1 is LGHNA and CDR2 is YSLEER. The CDR3 loop is CASSQETAYNEQFF. CDR3 coding DNA: TGCGCCAGCAGCCAAGAAACCGCCTACAATGAGCAGTTCTTC.

This clonotype was detected only a few times. The rearrangement joins TRBV20-1 to TRBJ2-7, with TRBD2 matching 7 bases. The germline gives CDR1 DFQATT, CDR2 SNEGSKA (reference sequence). V trimming: 4 bases; J trimming: 6 bases; junction bases outside the gene matches: 12. The CDR3 contains 14 residues. CDR3 loop: CSAIRRDYPFEQYF. CDR3 sequence (DNA): TGCAGTGCTATACGACGGGACTACCCTTTCGAGCAGTACTTC.

This clonotype was seen repeatedly, ten times or more. V is TRBV10-3 and J is TRBJ1-1; D is uncertain. Trimming cost V 4 bases and J 4 bases, with 7 bases left between them. The CDR3 is 12 residues long. Germline V gene lookup returns CDR1 ENHRY and CDR2 SYGVKD. The CDR3 is CAISGSGTEAFF. The CDR3 nucleotides read TGTGCCATCAGTGGATCAGGCACTGAAGCTTTCTTT.

The sample holds a few counts of this clonotype. The chain uses TRBV20-1 and TRBJ2-3; 8 positions match TRBD2. V lost 3 bases to trimming and J lost 4 bases; unmatched junction nucleotides: 15. CDR3 length: 17 amino acids. Germline V lookup: CDR1 DFQATT, CDR2 SNEGSKA (reference sequence). The CDR3 reads CSASELPFGGAPDTQYF. DNA of the CDR3: TGCAGTGCTAGTGAACTCCCCTTCGGGGGGGCCCCAGATACGCAGTATTTT.

In this sample, this clonotype turned up many times. The rearrangement uses TRBV29-1 and TRBJ2-3; D unclear. Trimming pared 7 bases from V and 4 bases from J, leaving 9 bases between. CDR3 length: 11 amino acids. Germline CDR1 and CDR2: SQVTM and ANQGSEA. CDR3 residues: CSGIGADTQYF. CDR3 sequence (DNA): TGCAGCGGGATCGGAGCAGATACGCAGTATTTT.

Details on this clonotype: With a much larger clone just one base away, this may be a read error. As DNA, the CDR3 is TGTGCCAGCAGCCTCTTAGCTGAAGTTTTCTTT. Translation: CASSLLAEVFF. The J gene is TRBJ1-1, the V gene TRBV7-2; D not resolved. The CDR3 length is 11 residues. Germline V gives CDR1 SGHTA, CDR2 FQGNSA.

This clonotype was counted only a few times. The genes are TRBV4-2 and TRBJ2-3; 10 bases agree with TRBD2. The V gene end was trimmed by 1 base and the J gene end by 4 bases; junction bases not matched to a gene: 5. In germline, CDR1 is LGHNA, CDR2 YNFKEQ. The CDR3 spans 16 residues. The CDR3 nucleotides read TGTGCCAGCAGCCAAGGTGGAGCGGGAGGGGCAGATACGCAGTATTTT. It yields the protein CASSQGGAGGADTQYF.

The rearrangement uses TRBV9 and TRBJ1-2; no definite D call. This CDR3 contains 15 residues. The germline gives CDR1 SGDLS, CDR2 YYNGEE. Trimming removed 3 bases at V and 8 bases at J, with 20 bases between. The CDR3 region is CASSDALGREEGYTF. The CDR3, as DNA: TGTGCCAGCAGCGATGCATTGGGGAGGGAGGAAGGCTACACCTTC.

This rearrangement joins TRBV12-5 to TRBJ2-3; D unresolved. V was trimmed by 3 bases and J by 6 bases, leaving 4 bases between them. This CDR3 is 11 amino acids long. Per germline, CDR1 LGHNT and CDR2 FRNRAP. In nucleotides, the CDR3 is TGTGCTAGTGGTTTCATGGATACGCAGTATTTT. Its translation: CASGFMDTQYF.

A remark on this clonotype: This could be a read error, since a much larger clone is one nucleotide away. The chain links TRBV2 to TRBJ1-1, with D possibly being TRBD1 (5 bases). The CDR3 is made up of 13 amino acids. Per the germline V gene, CDR1 is SNHLY and CDR2 is FYNNEI. V lost 3 bases and J 6 bases, leaving 11 bases between the germline ends. The CDR3 nucleotides read TGTGCCAGCAGTGATAAGATGGGGGCTGAAGCTTTCTTT. Its translation is CASSDKMGAEAFF.

This clonotype was observed once. V usage is TRBV20-1 and J usage is TRBJ1-2; D call uncertain. Germline V gene data show CDR1 as DFQATT and CDR2 as SNEGSKA (reference sequence). The CDR3 runs to 15 residues. Between the trimmed V and J ends, which lost 0 bases and 7 bases, there was a span of 18 bases. Written as DNA, the CDR3 is TGCAGTGCTAGAGATTATACGCGCAACGACTGTGGCTACACCTTC. Amino acids: CSARDYTRNDCGYTF.